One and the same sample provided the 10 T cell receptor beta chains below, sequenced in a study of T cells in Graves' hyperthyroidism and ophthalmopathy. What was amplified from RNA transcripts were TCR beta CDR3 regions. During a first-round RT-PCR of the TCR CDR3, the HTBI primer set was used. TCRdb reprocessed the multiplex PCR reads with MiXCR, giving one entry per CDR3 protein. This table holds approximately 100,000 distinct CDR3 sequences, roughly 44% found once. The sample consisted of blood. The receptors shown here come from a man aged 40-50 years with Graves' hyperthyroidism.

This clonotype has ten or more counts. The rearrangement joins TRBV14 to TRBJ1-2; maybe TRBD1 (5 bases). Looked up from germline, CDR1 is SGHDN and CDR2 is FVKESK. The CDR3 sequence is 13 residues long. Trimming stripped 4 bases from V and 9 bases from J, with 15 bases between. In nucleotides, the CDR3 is TGTGCCAGCAGCCCTTTCCAGGGTTATAGCTACACCTTC. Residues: CASSPFQGYSYTF.

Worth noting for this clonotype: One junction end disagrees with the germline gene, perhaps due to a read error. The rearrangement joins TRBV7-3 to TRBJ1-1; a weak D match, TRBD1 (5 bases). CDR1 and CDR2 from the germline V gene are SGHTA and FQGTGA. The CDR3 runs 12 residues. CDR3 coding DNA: TGTGCCAGCAGCCACGGGGCCACTGAGGCTTTCTTT. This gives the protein CASSHGATEAFF.

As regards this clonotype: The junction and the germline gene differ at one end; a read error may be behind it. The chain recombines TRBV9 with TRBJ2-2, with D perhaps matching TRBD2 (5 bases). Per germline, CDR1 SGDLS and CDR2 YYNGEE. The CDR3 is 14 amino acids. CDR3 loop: CASAHYSDTGEMFF. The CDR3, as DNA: TGTGCCAGCGCACACTACTCTGACACCGGGGAGATGTTTTTT.

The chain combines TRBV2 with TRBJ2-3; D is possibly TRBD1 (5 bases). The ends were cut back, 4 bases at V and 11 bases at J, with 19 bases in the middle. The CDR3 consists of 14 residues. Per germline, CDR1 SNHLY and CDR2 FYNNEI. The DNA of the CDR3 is TGTGCCAGCAGTGCCCAGGGAAGGAAGGATGAGCAGTATTTT. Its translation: CASSAQGRKDEQYF.

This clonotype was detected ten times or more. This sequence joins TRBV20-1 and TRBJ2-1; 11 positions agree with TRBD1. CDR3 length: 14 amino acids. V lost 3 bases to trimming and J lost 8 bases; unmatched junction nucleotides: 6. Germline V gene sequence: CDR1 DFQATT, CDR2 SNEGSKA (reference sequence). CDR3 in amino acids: CSASSGQGAYEQFF. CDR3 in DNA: TGCAGTGCTAGTAGTGGACAGGGGGCCTATGAGCAGTTCTTC.

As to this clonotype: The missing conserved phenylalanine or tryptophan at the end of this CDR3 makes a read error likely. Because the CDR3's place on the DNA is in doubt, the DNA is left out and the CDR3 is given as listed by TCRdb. CDR3 region: CASSPPGAPIYNEQLL. This chain links TRBV2 with TRBJ2-1; TRBD1, the table's D call, lacks a check against the DNA. The V gene's germline CDR1 is SNHLY and CDR2 FYNNEI. The CDR3 is 16 amino acids in total, end residues counted.

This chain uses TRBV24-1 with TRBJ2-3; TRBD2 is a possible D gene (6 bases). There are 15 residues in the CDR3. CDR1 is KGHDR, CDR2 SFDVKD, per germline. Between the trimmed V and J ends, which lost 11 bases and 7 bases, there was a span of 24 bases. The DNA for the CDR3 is TGTGCCAGCTCACCTCCGGGAGCCTCACTTCATACGCAGTATTTT. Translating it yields CASSPPGASLHTQYF.

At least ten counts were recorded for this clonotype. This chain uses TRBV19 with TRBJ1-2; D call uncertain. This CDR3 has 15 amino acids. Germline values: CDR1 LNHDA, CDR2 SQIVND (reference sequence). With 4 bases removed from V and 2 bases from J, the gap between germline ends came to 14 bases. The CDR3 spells CASSRIEPGNYGYTF. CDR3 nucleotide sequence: TGTGCCAGTAGTAGGATTGAGCCGGGGAACTATGGCTACACCTTC.

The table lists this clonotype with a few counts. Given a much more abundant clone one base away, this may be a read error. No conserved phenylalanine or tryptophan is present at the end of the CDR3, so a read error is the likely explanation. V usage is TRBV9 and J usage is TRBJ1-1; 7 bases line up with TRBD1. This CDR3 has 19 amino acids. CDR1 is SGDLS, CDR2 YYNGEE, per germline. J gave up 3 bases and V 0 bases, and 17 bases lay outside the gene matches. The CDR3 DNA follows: TGTGCCAGCAGCGTAGAGCCCCCCACAGGGGACTTGAAGGACACTGAAGCTTTCTTG. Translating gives CASSVEPPTGDLKDTEAFL.

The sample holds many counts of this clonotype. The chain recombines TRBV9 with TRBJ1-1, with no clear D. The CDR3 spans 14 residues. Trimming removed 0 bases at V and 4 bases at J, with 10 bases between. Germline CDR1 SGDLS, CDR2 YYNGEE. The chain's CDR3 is CASSVGQAPTEAFF. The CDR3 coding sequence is TGTGCCAGCAGCGTAGGGCAGGCGCCCACTGAAGCTTTCTTT.